This T cell receptor (beta chain) is from a study of beta chain features in type 1 diabetes. Notes on the study in general: cDNA-based sequencing might over-represent cells highly expressing TCR. Researchers reported that naive, central memory and Treg TCRB repertoires appeared more similar in patients than in healthy donors.

About this clone itself: Its antigen is still unknown.

It was via CD45RO/CCR7/CD25/CD127/CD95/CD27 that CD4+ naive, central memory, regulatory and stem cell-like memory cells were sorted. Sequencing targeted expressed TCRB transcripts, as all isolated RNA had been reverse transcribed. The assay was immunoSEQ multiplex PCR, and TCRdb's table has in-frame clones only and misses some. This sample has a few hundred thousand clones, with more than 12% found just once. This CDR3 comprises 14 residues. Trimming left V 7 bases short and J 7 bases short, with 19 bases between. Germline lookup yields CDR1 LNHDA and CDR2 SQIVND (reference sequence). Sequencing was performed on naive CD4+ T cells from blood. This TCR came from a young woman in good health. The chain joins TRBV19 to TRBJ1-2; D gene uncertain. DNA for the CDR3: TGTGCCAGTACCCTCATGGGCGGGAGTTCTGGCTACACCTTC. As protein: CASTLMGGSSGYTF.